A single sample gave rise to the 21 T cell receptor beta chains below, sequenced in a study of CD4 and CD8 cells across lung adenocarcinoma regions. TCRdb analysed the PCR reads with MiXCR anew, one entry per CDR3 protein. Of 20,000 to 30,000 distinct CDR3 sequences detected, about half appear once; the ten largest clones hold 45% to 60%. What was sequenced was CD8+ T cells from the center of a lung tumor. Receptors were obtained from a male donor with lung adenocarcinoma. The CD4 and CD8 labels of this study may be unreliable.

This clonotype was seen repeatedly, ten times or more. The CDR3, as DNA: TGTGCCAGCAGTTACGCAGGGTTCGGTTTCTTT. Protein: CASSYAGFGFF. The chain links TRBV6-5 to TRBJ1-1, with D perhaps TRBD1 (5 bases). The V and J ends lost 2 bases and 13 bases respectively, with 11 bases between them. CDR1 is MNHEY, CDR2 SVGAGI, per germline. The CDR3 is 11 residues long.

Points on this clonotype: A read error may account for a junction end that differs from germline. The V call is TRBV12-3 or TRBV12-4, the J call TRBJ2-3; 14 nucleotides agree with TRBD2. The length of the CDR3 is 17 residues. CDR3 in amino acids: CASRRGLAGAGKDTQYF. CDR3 nucleotide sequence: TGTGCCAGCAGGAGGGGACTAGCGGGAGCAGGCAAAGATACCCAGTATTTT.

This clonotype was detected many times. The V call is TRBV11-2, the J call TRBJ2-5; D not resolved. Trimming stripped 5 bases from V and 0 bases from J, with 4 bases between. This CDR3 has 12 amino acids. Germline CDR1 and CDR2: SGHAT and FQNNGV. The CDR3 nucleotides read TGTGCCAGCAGCGCACACCAAGAGACCCAGTACTTC. This encodes CASSAHQETQYF.

This rearrangement joins TRBV10-2 to TRBJ2-5; possibly TRBD2 for D (5 bases). Trimming shortened V by 8 bases and J by 3 bases, and 10 bases separated the two germline ends. The CDR3 is 12 residues long. The germline CDR1 and CDR2 sequences are WSHSY and SAAADI. CDR3 nucleotide sequence: TGCGCCAGCGCGGACTTCGAAGAGACCCAGTACTTC. This codes for CASADFEETQYF.

A word on this clonotype: One end of the junction does not line up with germline, which may come from a read error. The chain combines TRBV6-1 with TRBJ2-1; 11 bases are shared with TRBD2. Per the germline V gene, CDR1 is MNHNS and CDR2 is SASEGT. This CDR3 is 15 amino acids long. The CDR3 DNA follows: TGTGCCAGCAGTACACTAGCGGGAGTCCGCGATGAGCTGTTCTTC. Translated: CASSTLAGVRDELFF.

Only a few counts were recorded for this clonotype. This rearrangement joins TRBV11-2 to TRBJ2-5, with TRBD1 matching 8 bases. Germline loops: CDR1 SGHAT, CDR2 FQNNGV. The CDR3 consists of 14 residues. V lost 4 bases, J lost 5 bases, and 6 bases stayed unmatched. The CDR3 nucleotides are TGTGCCAGCAGCTCCGGACAGGGACTGGAGACCCAGTACTTC. As protein: CASSSGQGLETQYF.

For this clonotype: At one end the junction does not follow the germline gene, possibly because of a read error. V and J are TRBV6-1 and TRBJ2-3; D is tentatively TRBD1 or TRBD2 (6 bases each). In germline, CDR1 is MNHNS, CDR2 SASEGT. The CDR3 has 16 amino acids. The CDR3 protein is CASSEAGTGAGDTQYF. DNA of the CDR3: TGTGCCAGCAGTGAAGCCGGGACGGGGGCCGGGGATACTCAGTATTTC.

Notes on this clonotype: One junction end does not reproduce the germline sequence, and a read error may be involved. This chain joins TRBV27 and TRBJ2-3; weak D call: TRBD1 (5 bases). This CDR3 has 11 amino acids. CDR1 and CDR2 from the germline V gene are MNHEY and SMNVEV (reference sequence). The CDR3: CGGSFLDTQYF. CDR3 DNA sequence: TGTGGGGGCAGTTTCCTAGATACCCAGTACTTT.

With regard to this clonotype: An end of the junction does not agree with germline; a read error may underlie this. The chain has TRBV6-5 and TRBJ2-4; D is ambiguous. Per germline, CDR1 MNHEY and CDR2 SVGAGI. CDR3 length: 15 residues. CDR3 DNA: TGTGCCAGCAGTTACTCGCAGTGCGGCCAAAACACGCAGTATTTC. This encodes CASSYSQCGQNTQYF.

Only a few counts were recorded for this clonotype. The rearrangement links TRBV6-2 or TRBV6-3 to TRBJ2-5; D is unresolved. The CDR3 sequence is 11 residues long. Trimming shortened V by 2 bases and J by 2 bases, and 0 bases separated the two germline ends. Germline V gene sequence: CDR1 MNHEY, CDR2 SVGEGT. CDR3 loop: CASSYQETQYF. The CDR3 nucleotides read TGTGCCAGCAGTTACCAAGAGACCCAGTACTTC.

The chain links TRBV6-1 to TRBJ2-7; D assignment may be TRBD1 or TRBD2 (5 bases each). The CDR3 length is 14 residues. Trimming shortened V by 6 bases and J by 0 bases, and 12 bases separated the two germline ends. The germline V gene has CDR1 MNHNS and CDR2 SASEGT. The CDR3 nucleotides are TGTGCCAGCAGGCCGGGACGGAACTCCTACGAGCAGTACTTC. Amino acid sequence: CASRPGRNSYEQYF.

This clonotype was seen repeatedly, ten times or more. The chain couples TRBV6-1 to TRBJ2-7; 7 bases agree with TRBD1. The CDR3 runs 14 residues. V dropped 7 bases and J dropped 4; count of bases not matched to a gene: 10. Germline CDR1 is MNHNS and CDR2 is SASEGT. The CDR3 DNA sequence: TGTGCCAGCATACATGGACAGGCCGTTTACGAGCAGTACTTC. It yields the protein CASIHGQAVYEQYF.

On this clonotype: Mismatch with germline at one junction end may stem from a read error. The J gene is TRBJ2-5, the V gene TRBV6-1; D unresolved. This CDR3 region has 14 residues. CDR1 MNHNS and CDR2 SASEGT come from the germline V gene. The CDR3 spells CASSDPRDQDTQYF. DNA of the CDR3: TGTGCCAGCAGCGATCCCCGAGACCAAGATACCCAGTACTTC.

With respect to this clonotype: Sequence at one end of the junction differs from germline and may be a read error. V usage is TRBV6-1 and J usage is TRBJ1-4; possible D gene TRBD1, 6 bases. The CDR3 runs 14 residues. Germline CDR1 reads MNHNS; CDR2 reads SASEGT. Here the CDR3 reads CASSEDPPGTWLRF. The CDR3 DNA reads TGTGCCAGCAGTGAAGACCCACCGGGGACATGGCTCCGTTTT.

A remark on this clonotype: Sequence at one end of the junction differs from germline and may be a read error. The V call is TRBV4-1, the J call TRBJ2-4; possibly TRBD2 for D (5 bases). Germline V gives CDR1 MGHRA, CDR2 YSYEKL. The CDR3 sequence is 17 residues long. CDR3 in amino acids: CASSQVMWLGAKNTQYF. The CDR3 region has the DNA TGCGCCAGCAGCCAAGTTATGTGGCTGGGAGCCAAAAACACGCAGTACTTT.

V gene TRBV11-2 combines with J gene TRBJ2-1, with TRBD1 matching 12 bases. The J call may be incorrect, as the DNA end agrees better with TRBJ2-7. Germline CDR1 is SGHAT and CDR2 is FQNNGV. CDR3 length equals 14 residues. CDR3 bases: TGTGCCAGCAGTATTGATGGGACAGGGGGCAGGCAGTACTTC. Encoded protein: CASSIDGTGGRQYF.

There are many counts of this clonotype. This chain links TRBV11-3 with TRBJ1-2; D is ambiguous. V was cut by 1 base and J by 2 bases, with 8 bases left in between. The V gene's germline CDR1 is SGHNT and CDR2 YENEEA. This CDR3 has 14 amino acids. The CDR3 DNA follows: TGTGCCAGCAGCTTAGCCGATTCGAACTATGGCTACACCTTC. Amino acids: CASSLADSNYGYTF.

The chain is built from TRBV7-2 and TRBJ2-3, with D possibly TRBD1 on 5 matching bases. CDR1 is SGHTA and CDR2 is FQGNSA in the germline V gene. V lost 2 bases and J 6 bases, leaving 12 bases between the germline ends. The CDR3 has 14 amino acids. The CDR3 region is CASSLRGNTDTQYF. CDR3 DNA sequence: TGTGCCAGCAGCTTAAGGGGTAACACGGATACGCAGTATTTT.

The chain uses TRBV12-3 or TRBV12-4 and TRBJ1-3; D gene unclear. Trimming took off 8 bases at V and 2 bases at J, with 10 bases between the two ends. CDR3 length equals 13 residues. The CDR3 nucleotides are TGTGCCAGCCGCGGTGTGCCTGGAAACACCATATATTTT. Its translation is CASRGVPGNTIYF.

This clonotype has only a few counts. V gene TRBV27 combines with J gene TRBJ2-6; no clear D gene. The CDR3 extends over 15 amino acids. V lost 0 bases to trimming and J lost 3 bases, with 6 bases between them. Germline loops: CDR1 MNHEY, CDR2 SMNVEV (reference sequence). The CDR3 bases are TGTGCCAGCAGTTTATCGGGCGTTGGGGCCAACGTCCTGACTTTC. Translated, it gives CASSLSGVGANVLTF. The complete variable domain, with remaining parts taken from reference TRBV27 and TRBJ2-6, reads EAQVTQNPRYLITVTGKKLTVTCSQNMNHEYMSWYRQDPGLGLRQIYYSMNVEVTDKGDVPEGYKVSRKEKRNFPLILESPSPNQTSLYFCASSLSGVGANVLTFGAGSRLTVL.

A word on this clonotype: The junction and the germline gene differ at one end; a read error may be behind it. The chain joins TRBV10-3 to TRBJ2-5, with D perhaps being TRBD1 or TRBD2 (6 bases each). Germline V lookup: CDR1 ENHRY, CDR2 SYGVKD. This CDR3 is built from 14 residues. DNA for the CDR3: TGTGCGGGCCTCGGGGGCCTAGACCAAGAGACTCAGTACTTC. Encoded protein: CAGLGGLDQETQYF.